Listed here are 14 T cell receptor beta chains from one sample, sequenced in a study of tumor-infiltrating lymphocytes in localized non-small cell lung cancer. Clones were sequenced by immunoSEQ multiplex PCR, and TCRdb holds only the in-frame ones, with some missing. The table records tens of thousands of clones, roughly 64% of them present only once. Sequencing was done on a sample of lung tumor tissue. These receptors were taken from a human donor with non-small cell lung cancer.

This clone was seen once. V gene TRBV5-1 combines with J gene TRBJ2-7, with 9 bases fitting TRBD2. The CDR3 covers 15 residues. V lost 0 bases to trimming and J lost 4 bases; unmatched junction nucleotides: 5. Germline-derived CDR1 and CDR2 are SGHRS and YFSETQ. The CDR3 region is CASSLEASGVYEQYF. The DNA of the CDR3 is TGCGCCAGCAGCTTGGAGGCTAGCGGGGTTTACGAGCAGTACTTC. The full variable domain, completed using reference TRBV5-1 and TRBJ2-7, is KAGVTQTPRYLIKTRGQQVTLSCSPISGHRSVSWYQQTPGQGLQFLFEYFSETQRNKGNFPGRFSGRQFSNSRSEMNVSTLELGDSALYLCASSLEASGVYEQYFGPGTRLTVT.

The CDR3 protein is CASSYMGGSYNEQFF. In nucleotides, the CDR3 is TGTGCCAGCAGCTACATGGGGGGCTCCTACAATGAGCAGTTCTTC. The chain combines TRBV5-4 with TRBJ2-1, with D maybe TRBD2 (6 bases). Germline loops: CDR1 SGHNT, CDR2 YYREEE (reference sequence). Trimming removed 3 bases from V and 0 bases from J, with 10 bases in between. CDR3 length: 15 amino acids.

The chain recombines TRBV5-1 with TRBJ2-1, with D hard to call. This CDR3 comprises 12 residues. The germline V gene encodes CDR1 SGHRS and CDR2 YFSETQ. The ends were cut back, 4 bases at V and 8 bases at J, with 10 bases in the middle. CDR3 DNA sequence: TGCGCCAGCAGCACTCGAACGGATGAGCAGTTCTTC. This sequence encodes CASSTRTDEQFF. The whole variable domain, filled in from reference TRBV5-1 and TRBJ2-1, reads KAGVTQTPRYLIKTRGQQVTLSCSPISGHRSVSWYQQTPGQGLQFLFEYFSETQRNKGNFPGRFSGRQFSNSRSEMNVSTLELGDSALYLCASSTRTDEQFFGPGTRLTVL.

V and J are TRBV21-1 and TRBJ2-3; whether TRBD2, the table's D call, matches the DNA was not checked. TRBV21-1 is a pseudogene locus. The CDR3 spans 15 residues. This CDR3 reads CASSTVGRAPDTQYF. In nucleotides, the CDR3 is TGTGCCAGCAGCACAGTCGGGAGGGCCCCAGATACGCAGTATTTT.

This clone was seen only a few times. This sequence joins TRBV5-1 and TRBJ1-2; D not resolved. CDR3 length: 14 residues. Trimming removed 2 bases from V and 6 bases from J, with 14 bases in between. Germline values: CDR1 SGHRS, CDR2 YFSETQ. CDR3 nucleotides: TGCGCCAGCAGCTTTAGCAGGCAGCGCGATGGCTACACCTTC. Its translation is CASSFSRQRDGYTF.

This clone was observed a few times. A much larger clone is a single base away; this may be a read error. V and J are TRBV11-2 and TRBJ1-5, with 8 bases fitting TRBD1. The V gene end was trimmed by 5 bases and the J gene end by 9 bases; junction bases not matched to a gene: 3. The length of the CDR3 is 12 residues. Germline CDR1 is SGHAT and CDR2 is FQNNGV. As DNA, the CDR3 is TGTGCCAGCAGCGTTGACAGGGGGCCCCAGCATTTT. This codes for CASSVDRGPQHF.

V is TRBV13 and J is TRBJ2-7; 11 bases are a match to TRBD2. V shed 6 bases, J shed 2 bases, and the junction held 3 bases outside the gene matches. Germline CDR1 PRHDT, CDR2 FYEKMQ (reference sequence). The CDR3 sequence is 14 residues long. The CDR3 sequence: CASRLAGDPYEQYF. The CDR3 DNA sequence: TGTGCCAGCAGACTAGCGGGAGACCCCTACGAGCAGTACTTC.

The genes are TRBV2 and TRBJ2-1; tentatively, D is TRBD1 (6 bases). The CDR3 is 13 residues long. The germline V gene encodes CDR1 SNHLY and CDR2 FYNNEI. Trimming pared 9 bases from V and 6 bases from J, leaving 15 bases between. CDR3 coding DNA: TGTGCCAGTAGGGACATTGAGGGCAATGAGCAGTTCTTC. As protein: CASRDIEGNEQFF.

The CDR3 DNA reads as TGTGCCAGCAGCCCCAATTCTTACGAGCAGTACTTC. Translation: CASSPNSYEQYF. The chain employs TRBV4-2 and TRBJ2-7; D is ambiguous. The CDR3 length is 12 residues. Deletions cut 4 bases from V and 4 bases from J, with 8 bases between. Looked up from germline, CDR1 is LGHNA and CDR2 is YNFKEQ.

The CDR3 DNA follows: TGTGCCAGCAGTGATCAGGCCTTTTTTTGGAATCAAGCCTTGTATGGCTACACCTTC. Its translation is CASSDQAFFWNQALYGYTF. The rearrangement joins TRBV6-1 to TRBJ1-2; D is unresolved. This CDR3 contains 19 residues. Germline CDR1 MNHNS, CDR2 SASEGT. Trimming stripped 3 bases from V and 5 bases from J, with 28 bases between.

With regard to this clone: The sample contains more than one DNA sequence encoding this CDR3. V usage is TRBV7-7 and J usage is TRBJ2-1; 8 bases match TRBD1. CDR1 is SSHAT, CDR2 FNYEAQ, per germline (reference sequence). CDR3 size: 13 residues. V was clipped by 4 bases and J by 8 bases; unmatched bases: 4. The chain's CDR3 is CASSSDRGDEQFF. CDR3 DNA sequence: TGTGCCAGCAGCTCCGACAGGGGCGATGAGCAGTTCTTC.

This clone has more than one count but fewer than ten. The rearrangement links TRBV27 to TRBJ1-5, with D perhaps matching TRBD1 (6 bases). Germline CDR1 reads MNHEY; CDR2 reads SMNVEV (reference sequence). The V end was cut by 5 bases, the J end by 1 base, with 15 bases between. The CDR3 extends over 16 amino acids. This CDR3 is CASSPRGGLSNQPQHF. The CDR3 region has the DNA TGTGCCAGCAGTCCGCGAGGGGGGCTCAGCAATCAGCCCCAGCATTTT.

The V and J genes are TRBV15 and TRBJ1-2; D remains unclear. The CDR3 is made up of 13 amino acids. Germline loops: CDR1 LNHNV, CDR2 YYDKDF (reference sequence). V was cut by 0 bases and J by 4 bases, with 6 bases left in between. Written as DNA, the CDR3 is TGTGCCACCAGCAGAGATCGGGCCTATGGCTACACCTTC. Its protein product is CATSRDRAYGYTF.

This clone showed up just a few times. This chain connects TRBV5-1 to TRBJ2-7; TRBD2 agrees at 12 bases. J was trimmed by 5 bases and V by 3 bases; bases with no gene match: 9. Germline CDR1 is SGHRS and CDR2 is YFSETQ. The CDR3 is 16 amino acids. The CDR3 nucleotides are TGCGCCAGCAGCTCCCTGACTAGCGGGAGTTCGAACGAGCAGTACTTC. Protein sequence: CASSSLTSGSSNEQYF.